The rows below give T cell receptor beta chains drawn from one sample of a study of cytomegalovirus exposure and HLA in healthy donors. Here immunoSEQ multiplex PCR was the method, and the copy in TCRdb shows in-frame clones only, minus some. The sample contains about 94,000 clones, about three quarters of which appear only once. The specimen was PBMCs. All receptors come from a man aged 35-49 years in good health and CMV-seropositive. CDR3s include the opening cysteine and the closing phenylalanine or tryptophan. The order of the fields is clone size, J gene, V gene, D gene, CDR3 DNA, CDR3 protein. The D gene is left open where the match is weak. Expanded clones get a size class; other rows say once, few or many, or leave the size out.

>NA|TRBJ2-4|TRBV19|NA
TGTGCCAGTAGTCTAACGGGGATTCGGGACAAAAACATTCAGTACTTC
CASSLTGIRDKNIQYF
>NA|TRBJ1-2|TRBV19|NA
TGTGCCAGTAGTTGGGCCGTGGGCTATGGCTACACCTTC
CASSWAVGYGYTF
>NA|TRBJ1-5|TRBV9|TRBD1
TGTGCCAGCAGCGCCGGGACAGGTTACCAGCCCCAGCATTTT
CASSAGTGYQPQHF
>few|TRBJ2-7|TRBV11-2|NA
TGTGCCAGCAGCTCCCCCAGAACAGGGCGGACCTACGAGCAGTACTTC
CASSSPRTGRTYEQYF
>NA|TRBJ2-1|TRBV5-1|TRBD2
TGCGCCAGCAACCTCCAGGGAGGGCCATACAATGAGCAGTTCTTC
CASNLQGGPYNEQFF
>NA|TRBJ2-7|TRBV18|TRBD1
TGTGCCAGCTCACGCGCCCCGGGACAGGTCTACGAGCAGTACTTC
CASSRAPGQVYEQYF
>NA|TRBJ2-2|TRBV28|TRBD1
TGTGCCAGCAGTTCGAGAAAGGGACAGGTGGGAACCGGGGAGCTGTTTTTT
CASSSRKGQVGTGELFF
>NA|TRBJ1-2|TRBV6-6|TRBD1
TGTGCCAGCAGTGCGCGACAGGGTTCGAGCGGAGGCTACACCTTC
CASSARQGSSGGYTF
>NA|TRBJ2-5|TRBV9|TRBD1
TGTGCCAGCAGCACGGGACAGCAAGAGACCCAGTACTTC
CASSTGQQETQYF
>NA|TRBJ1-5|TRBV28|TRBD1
TGTGCCAGCAGTCAGACAGGGGGCTTTCAGCCCCAGCATTTT
CASSQTGGFQPQHF
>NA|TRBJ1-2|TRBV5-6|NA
TGTGCCAGCAGCTTCCAATCGAGAGCCTATGGCTACACCTTC
CASSFQSRAYGYTF
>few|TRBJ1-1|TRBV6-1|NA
TGTGCCAGCAGTCTTGGAGGGGTGAACACTGAAGCTTTCTTT
CASSLGGVNTEAFF
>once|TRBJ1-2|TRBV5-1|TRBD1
TGCGCCAGCAGCTTGGGGACAGGGGGGAGTGGCTACACCTTC
CASSLGTGGSGYTF
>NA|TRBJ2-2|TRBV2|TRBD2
TGTGCCAGCAGTGTGACTAGCGTGAACACCGGGGAGCTGTTTTTT
CASSVTSVNTGELFF
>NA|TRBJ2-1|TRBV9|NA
TGTGCCAGCAGCGCCCCAAATAGTTACAATGAGCAGTTCTTC
CASSAPNSYNEQFF
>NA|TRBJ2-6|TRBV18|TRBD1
TGTGCCAGCTCAACGATTGGGACAGGGGCGTCGGGAGGGGCCAACGTCCTGACTTTC
CASSTIGTGASGGANVLTF
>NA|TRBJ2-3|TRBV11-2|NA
TGTGCCAGCAGCTTTGTAGCTGTAGGAAGCGCAGATACGCAGTATTTT
CASSFVAVGSADTQYF
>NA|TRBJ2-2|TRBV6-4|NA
TGTGCCAGCAGTTTAGACAGTGCGAACACCGGGGAGCTGTTTTTT
CASSLDSANTGELFF
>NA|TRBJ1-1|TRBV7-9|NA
TGTGCCAGCACCCCCAGCGTGAACACTGAAGCTTTCTTT
CASTPSVNTEAFF
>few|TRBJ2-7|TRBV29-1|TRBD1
TGCAGCGTTGGCGGACAGGGTCGGGGCTACGAGCAGTACTTC
CSVGGQGRGYEQYF
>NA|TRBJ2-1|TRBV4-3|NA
TGCGCCAGCAGCCATGAGGTGTACAATGAGCAGTTCTTC
CASSHEVYNEQFF
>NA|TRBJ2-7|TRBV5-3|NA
TGTGCCAGAAGCCCCAGCGGCGAGCAGTACTTC
CARSPSGEQYF
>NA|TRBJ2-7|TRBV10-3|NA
TGTGCCATCAGCCCTTCGGGGTCTTCCTACGAGCAGTACTTC
CAISPSGSSYEQYF
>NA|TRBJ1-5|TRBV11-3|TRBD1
TGTGCCAGCAGCTGTACAGGGGGCAGTCAGCCCCAGCATTTT
CASSCTGGSQPQHF
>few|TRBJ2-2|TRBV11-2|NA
TGTGCCAGCAGCTTAGATAGTTGGGCTGCGGGGAACACCGGGGAGCTGTTTTTT
CASSLDSWAAGNTGELFF
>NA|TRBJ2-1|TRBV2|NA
TGTGCCAGCAGTGTCGCGGGGATCGATGAGCAGTTCTTC
CASSVAGIDEQFF
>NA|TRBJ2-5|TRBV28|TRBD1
TGTGCCAGCAGCTCCATAGGACAGGTCTCCCAAGAGACCCAGTACTTC
CASSSIGQVSQETQYF
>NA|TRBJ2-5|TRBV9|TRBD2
TGTGCCAGCAGCGACCCGGGGACTAGCGGGGGGAAAGAGACCCAGTACTTC
CASSDPGTSGGKETQYF
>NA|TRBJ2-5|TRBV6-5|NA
TGTGCCAGCAGAAAATCTCGAGAGACCCAGTACTTC
CASRKSRETQYF
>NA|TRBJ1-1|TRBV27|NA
TGTGCCAGCACATCCAGCGCCACTCTTGAAGCTTTCTTT
CASTSSATLEAFF